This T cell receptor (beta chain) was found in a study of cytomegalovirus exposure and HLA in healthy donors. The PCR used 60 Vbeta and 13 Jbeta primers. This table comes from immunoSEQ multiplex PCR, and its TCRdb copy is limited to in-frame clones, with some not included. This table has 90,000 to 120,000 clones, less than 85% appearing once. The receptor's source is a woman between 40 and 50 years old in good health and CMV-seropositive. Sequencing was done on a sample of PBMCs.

The CDR3 DNA is TGCGCCAGCAGCAAAAGCGGGGAAGAGACCCAGTACTTC. The encoded protein is CASSKSGEETQYF. The chain employs TRBV5-1 and TRBJ2-5, with 7 bases fitting TRBD2. This CDR3 spans 13 amino acids. With 4 bases clipped from V and 3 bases from J, the junction kept 3 bases outside the gene matches. Germline-derived CDR1 and CDR2 are SGHRS and YFSETQ.